The 5 T cell receptor beta chains listed next were all sequenced from one sample in a study of blood T cell repertoires in COVID-19. The repertoire was sequenced with immunoSEQ multiplex PCR; TCRdb's copy has only in-frame clones and lacks some. The data hold roughly 290,000 clones, with 86% observed a single time. Material: peripheral blood. These receptor sequences come from a young woman who had recovered from COVID-19.

The rearrangement uses TRBV7-9 and TRBJ2-1, with D perhaps matching TRBD1 (5 bases). The V gene lost 5 bases and the J gene lost 4 bases, with 9 bases spanning the gap. Germline values: CDR1 SEHNR, CDR2 FQNEAQ (reference sequence). The CDR3 is 13 amino acids. In DNA, the CDR3 is TGTGCCAGCAGCAAAGACAGTTACAATGAGCAGTTCTTC. Its protein product is CASSKDSYNEQFF.

The rearrangement uses TRBV7-9 and TRBJ2-1, with D perhaps TRBD2 (6 bases). This CDR3 is built from 16 residues. Trimming removed 5 bases at V and 7 bases at J, with 21 bases between. Germline V lookup: CDR1 SEHNR, CDR2 FQNEAQ (reference sequence). This CDR3 reads CASSPSGELRRNEQFF. As DNA, the CDR3 is TGTGCCAGCAGCCCCTCGGGAGAGTTACGTCGGAATGAGCAGTTCTTC.

The rearrangement links TRBV6-5 to TRBJ2-1; TRBD2 agrees at 9 bases. Germline V gene sequence: CDR1 MNHEY, CDR2 SVGAGI. This CDR3 is 16 amino acids long. J lost 7 bases, V lost 0 bases, and 7 bases had no gene match. In DNA form, the CDR3 reads TGTGCCAGCAGTTACTCGGAAGCGGGGGGTGGTAATGAGCAGTTCTTC. Protein: CASSYSEAGGGNEQFF.

The table lists this clone with a few counts. The CDR3 DNA sequence: TGTGCCAGCAGCTCATTACTAGATGGGTCAACCGAGCAGTACTTC. Its protein is CASSSLLDGSTEQYF. The gene calls are TRBV11-2 and TRBJ2-7; possible D gene TRBD2, 5 bases. The germline V gene has CDR1 SGHAT and CDR2 FQNNGV. CDR3 length: 15 amino acids. Trimming took 4 bases from V and 6 from J, leaving 19 bases between them.

The V call is TRBV5-1, the J call TRBJ1-4, with 9 bases fitting TRBD1. The CDR3 runs 16 residues. CDR1 and CDR2 (germline): SGHRS, YFSETQ. Germline trimming cut 4 bases from V and 6 bases from J; bases unmatched to any gene: 10. This CDR3 reads CASSPNTGGRDEKLFF. CDR3 coding DNA: TGCGCCAGCAGCCCTAATACAGGGGGCAGGGATGAAAAACTGTTTTTT. The whole variable domain, filled in from reference TRBV5-1 and TRBJ1-4, reads KAGVTQTPRYLIKTRGQQVTLSCSPISGHRSVSWYQQTPGQGLQFLFEYFSETQRNKGNFPGRFSGRQFSNSRSEMNVSTLELGDSALYLCASSPNTGGRDEKLFFGSGTQLSVL.